Sequencing of this T cell receptor beta chain was carried out in a study of CD8 T cells in Susac syndrome. The CDR3 is 15 residues long. The germline gives CDR1 SEHNR, CDR2 FQNEAQ (reference sequence). With 6 bases clipped from V and 7 bases from J, the junction kept 8 bases outside the gene matches. With random hexamers, roughly 0.45 to 1 ug RNA was reverse transcribed. Using its own MiXCR run on the immunoSEQ multiplex PCR reads, TCRdb lists one record per CDR3 protein. This repertoire shows 150,000 to 200,000 distinct CDR3 sequences, about 94% found once; its top ten account for around 0.13%. The chain joins TRBV7-9 to TRBJ2-1, with TRBD2 matching over 11 bases. The sequencing sample was made of CD4+ T cells from PBMCs. This receptor was taken from a human donor in good health. CDR3 bases: TGTGCCAGCAGTTCCCCTAGCGGGGGGTTAAATGAGCAGTTCTTC. This translates into CASSSPSGGLNEQFF.